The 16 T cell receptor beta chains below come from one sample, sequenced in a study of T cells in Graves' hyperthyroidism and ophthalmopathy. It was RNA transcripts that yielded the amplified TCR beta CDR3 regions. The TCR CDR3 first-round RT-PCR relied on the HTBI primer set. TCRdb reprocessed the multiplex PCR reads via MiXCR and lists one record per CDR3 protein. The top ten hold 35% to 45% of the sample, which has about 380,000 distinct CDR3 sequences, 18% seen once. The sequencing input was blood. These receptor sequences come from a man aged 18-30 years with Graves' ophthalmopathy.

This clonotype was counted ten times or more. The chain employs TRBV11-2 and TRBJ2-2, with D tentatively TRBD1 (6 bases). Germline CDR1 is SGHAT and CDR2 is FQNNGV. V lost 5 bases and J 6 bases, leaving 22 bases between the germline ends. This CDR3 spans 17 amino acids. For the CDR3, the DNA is TGTGCCAGCAGCGTCCCTAACCAGGGGATGGTAGCCGGGGAGCTGTTTTTT. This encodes CASSVPNQGMVAGELFF.

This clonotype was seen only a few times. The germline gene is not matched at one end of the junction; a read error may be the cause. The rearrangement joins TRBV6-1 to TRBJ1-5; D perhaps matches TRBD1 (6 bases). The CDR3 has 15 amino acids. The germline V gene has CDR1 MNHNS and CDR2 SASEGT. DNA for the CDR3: TGTGCCAGCAGGGAAGGGGGGCTGGGCAATCAGCCCCAGCATTTT. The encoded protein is CASREGGLGNQPQHF.

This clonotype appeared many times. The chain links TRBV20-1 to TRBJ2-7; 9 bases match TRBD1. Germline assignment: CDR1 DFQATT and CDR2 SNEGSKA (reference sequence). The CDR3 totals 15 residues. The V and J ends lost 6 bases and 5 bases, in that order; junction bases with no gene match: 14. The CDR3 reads CSAESKGTGSDEQYF. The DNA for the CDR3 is TGCAGTGCCGAAAGCAAAGGGACAGGGAGCGACGAGCAGTACTTC.

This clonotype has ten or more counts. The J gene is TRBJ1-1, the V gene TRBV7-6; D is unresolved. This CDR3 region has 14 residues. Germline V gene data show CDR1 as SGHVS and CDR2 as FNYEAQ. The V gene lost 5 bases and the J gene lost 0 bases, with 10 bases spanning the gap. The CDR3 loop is CASSPGPMNTEAFF. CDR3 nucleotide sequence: TGTGCCAGCAGCCCCGGCCCAATGAACACTGAAGCTTTCTTT. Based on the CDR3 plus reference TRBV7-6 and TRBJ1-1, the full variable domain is GAGVSQSPRYKVTKRGQDVALRCDPISGHVSLYWYRQALGQGPEFLTYFNYEAQQDKSGLPNDRFSAERPEGSISTLTIQRTEQRDSAMYRCASSPGPMNTEAFFGQGTRLTVV.

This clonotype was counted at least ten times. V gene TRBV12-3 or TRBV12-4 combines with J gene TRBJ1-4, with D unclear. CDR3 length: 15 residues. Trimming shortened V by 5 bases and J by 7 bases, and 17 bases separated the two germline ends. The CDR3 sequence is CASSPYPPVGEKLFF. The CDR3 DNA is TGTGCCAGCAGTCCCTACCCCCCGGTGGGTGAAAAACTGTTTTTT.

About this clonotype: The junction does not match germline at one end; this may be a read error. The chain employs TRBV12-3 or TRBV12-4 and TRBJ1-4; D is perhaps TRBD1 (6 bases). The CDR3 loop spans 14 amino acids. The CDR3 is CASSLGGAKEKLFF. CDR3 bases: TGTGCCAGCAGTTTAGGGGGGGCTAAGGAAAAACTGTTTTTT.

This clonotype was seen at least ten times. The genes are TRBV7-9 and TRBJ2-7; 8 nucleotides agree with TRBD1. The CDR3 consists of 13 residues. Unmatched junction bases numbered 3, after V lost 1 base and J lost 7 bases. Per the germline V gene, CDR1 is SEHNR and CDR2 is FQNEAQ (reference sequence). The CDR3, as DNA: TGTGCCAGCAGCTTAGGGACAGGGTTTGAGCAGTACTTC. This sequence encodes CASSLGTGFEQYF. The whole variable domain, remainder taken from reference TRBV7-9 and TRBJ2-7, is DTGVSQNPRHKITKRGQNVTFRCDPISEHNRLYWYRQTLGQGPEFLTYFQNEAQLEKSRLLSDRFSAERPKGSFSTLEIQRTEQGDSAMYLCASSLGTGFEQYFGPGTRLTVT.

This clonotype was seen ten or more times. As DNA, the CDR3 is TGTGCCAGCAGTGAATCCCTCCTTGGAGATACGCAGTATTTT. Protein product: CASSESLLGDTQYF. V and J are TRBV6-1 and TRBJ2-3; D is unresolved. The CDR3 loop spans 14 amino acids. Per germline, CDR1 MNHNS and CDR2 SASEGT. The V end was cut by 2 bases, the J end by 5 bases, with 11 bases between.

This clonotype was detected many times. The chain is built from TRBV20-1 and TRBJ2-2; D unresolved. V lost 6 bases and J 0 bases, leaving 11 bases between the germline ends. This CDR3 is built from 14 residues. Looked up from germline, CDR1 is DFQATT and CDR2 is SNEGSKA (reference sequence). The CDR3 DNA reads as TGCAGTGCCCCGGCGCAGGCGAACACCGGGGAGCTGTTTTTT. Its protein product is CSAPAQANTGELFF.

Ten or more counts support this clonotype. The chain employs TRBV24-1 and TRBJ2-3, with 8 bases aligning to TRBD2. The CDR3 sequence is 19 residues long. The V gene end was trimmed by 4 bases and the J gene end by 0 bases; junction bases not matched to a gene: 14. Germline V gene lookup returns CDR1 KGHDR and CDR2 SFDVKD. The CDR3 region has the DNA TGTGCCACCAGTGACTCTAAAAAGGCGGGGGGCGTCAGCACAGATACGCAGTATTTT. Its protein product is CATSDSKKAGGVSTDTQYF.

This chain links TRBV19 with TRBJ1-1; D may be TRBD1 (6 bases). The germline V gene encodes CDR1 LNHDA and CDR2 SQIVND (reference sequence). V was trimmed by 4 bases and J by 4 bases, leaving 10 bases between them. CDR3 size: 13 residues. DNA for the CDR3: TGTGCCAGTAGTACCAGGGGAAGCACTGAAGCTTTCTTT. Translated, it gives CASSTRGSTEAFF.

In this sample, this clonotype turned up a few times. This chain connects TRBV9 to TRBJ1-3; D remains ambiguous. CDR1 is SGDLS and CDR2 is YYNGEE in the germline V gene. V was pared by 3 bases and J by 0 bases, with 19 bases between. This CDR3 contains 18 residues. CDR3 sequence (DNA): TGTGCCAGCAGCGGATCGGACTGGGAGGCGCCCTCTGGAAACACCATATATTTT. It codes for CASSGSDWEAPSGNTIYF.

CDR3 sequence (DNA): TGTGCCAGCAGCCCTCCGGGACAGGAGACCACTGAAGCTTTCTTT. This encodes CASSPPGQETTEAFF. The chain links TRBV12-3 or TRBV12-4 to TRBJ1-1, with 8 nucleotides matching TRBD1. This CDR3 comprises 15 residues. V dropped 6 bases and J dropped 4; count of bases not matched to a gene: 10.

The CDR3 reads CSAREGGLTYEQYF. CDR3 bases: TGCAGTGCTAGAGAGGGCGGCCTGACCTACGAGCAGTACTTC. V usage is TRBV20-1 and J usage is TRBJ2-7; D gene unclear. This CDR3 region has 14 residues. CDR1 and CDR2 (germline): DFQATT, SNEGSKA (reference sequence). Deletions cut 0 bases from V and 2 bases from J, with 11 bases between.

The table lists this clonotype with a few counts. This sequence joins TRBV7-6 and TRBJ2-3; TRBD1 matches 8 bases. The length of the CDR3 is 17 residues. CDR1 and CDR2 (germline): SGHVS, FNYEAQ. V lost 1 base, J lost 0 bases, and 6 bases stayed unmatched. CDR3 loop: CASSLEFGTGSTDTQYF. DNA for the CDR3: TGTGCCAGCAGCTTAGAGTTTGGGACAGGAAGCACAGATACGCAGTATTTT. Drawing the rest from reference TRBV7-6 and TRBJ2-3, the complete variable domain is GAGVSQSPRYKVTKRGQDVALRCDPISGHVSLYWYRQALGQGPEFLTYFNYEAQQDKSGLPNDRFSAERPEGSISTLTIQRTEQRDSAMYRCASSLEFGTGSTDTQYFGPGTRLTVL.

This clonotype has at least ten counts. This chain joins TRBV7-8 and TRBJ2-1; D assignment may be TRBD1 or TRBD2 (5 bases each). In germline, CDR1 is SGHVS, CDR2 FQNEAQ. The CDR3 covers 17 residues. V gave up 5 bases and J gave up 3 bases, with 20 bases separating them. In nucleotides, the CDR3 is TGTGCCAGCAGCATCCCTCCTACTAGGGGTCGCTACAATGAGCAGTTCTTC. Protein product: CASSIPPTRGRYNEQFF.